This T cell receptor beta chain was captured in a study of OX40 agonist ivuxolimab in advanced cancers. Study-wide results and limits: CD8+ T cells showed, on average, more clonal expansion than CD4+ cells. Clonal expansion was seen in CD4+ and CD8+ blood T cells by week 6 at 0.1 to 3.0 mg/kg.

Here immunoSEQ multiplex PCR was the method, and the copy in TCRdb shows in-frame clones only, minus some. The sample carries 70,000 or so clones, approximately 91% recorded once. Regarding this clone: Its specificity is not known.

Germline trimming cut 3 bases from V and 9 bases from J; bases unmatched to any gene: 21. The CDR3 length is 19 residues. Germline CDR1 reads LNHDA; CDR2 reads SQIVND (reference sequence). The sequences come from CD4+ or CD8+ T cells sorted from blood, collected in a trial of the OX40 agonist ivuxolimab. V usage is TRBV19 and J usage is TRBJ2-1; TRBD2 agrees at 9 bases. The clonotype comes from an adult with an advanced solid tumor such as melanoma, head and neck, liver or kidney cancer. This chain's CDR3 is CASSMSSDGLAGHLFEQFF. As DNA, the CDR3 is TGTGCCAGTAGTATGTCGTCAGACGGGCTAGCGGGACATCTGTTTGAGCAGTTCTTC.